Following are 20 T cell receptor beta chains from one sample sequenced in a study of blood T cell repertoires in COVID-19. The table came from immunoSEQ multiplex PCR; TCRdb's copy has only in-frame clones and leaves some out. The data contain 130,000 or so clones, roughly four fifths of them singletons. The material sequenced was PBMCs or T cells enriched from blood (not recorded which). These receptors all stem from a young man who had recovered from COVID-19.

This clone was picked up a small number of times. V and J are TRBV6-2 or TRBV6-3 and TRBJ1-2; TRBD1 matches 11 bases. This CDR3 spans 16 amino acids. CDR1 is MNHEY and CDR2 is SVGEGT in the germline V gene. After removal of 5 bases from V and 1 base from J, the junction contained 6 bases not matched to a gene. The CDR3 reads CASSSGTGGINYGYTF. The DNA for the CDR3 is TGTGCCAGCAGTAGTGGGACAGGGGGAATTAACTATGGCTACACCTTC.

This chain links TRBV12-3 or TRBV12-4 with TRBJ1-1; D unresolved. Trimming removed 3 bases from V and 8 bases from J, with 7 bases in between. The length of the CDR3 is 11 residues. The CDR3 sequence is CASSLGREAFF. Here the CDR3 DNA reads TGTGCCAGCAGTTTGGGCAGGGAAGCTTTCTTT.

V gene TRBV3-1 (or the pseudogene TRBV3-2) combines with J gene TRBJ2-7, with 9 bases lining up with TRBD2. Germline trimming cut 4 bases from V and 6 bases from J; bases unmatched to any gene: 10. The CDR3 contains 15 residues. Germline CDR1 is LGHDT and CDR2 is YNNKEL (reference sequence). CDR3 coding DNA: TGTGCCAGCAGCCCAGCCGGGACTAGCCTTCCCGAGCAGTACTTC. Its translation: CASSPAGTSLPEQYF.

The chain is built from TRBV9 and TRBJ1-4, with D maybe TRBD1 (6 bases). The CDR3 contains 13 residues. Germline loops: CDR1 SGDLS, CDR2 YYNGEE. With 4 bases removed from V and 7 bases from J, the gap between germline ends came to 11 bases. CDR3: CASSPRGGEKLFF. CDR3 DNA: TGTGCCAGCAGCCCCAGAGGGGGTGAAAAACTGTTTTTT.

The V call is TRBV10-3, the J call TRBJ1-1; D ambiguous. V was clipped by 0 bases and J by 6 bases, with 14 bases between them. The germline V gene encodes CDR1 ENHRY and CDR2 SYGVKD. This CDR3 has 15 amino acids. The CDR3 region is CAISESGTAGAEAFF. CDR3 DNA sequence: TGTGCCATCAGTGAGTCGGGCACGGCCGGCGCTGAAGCTTTCTTT.

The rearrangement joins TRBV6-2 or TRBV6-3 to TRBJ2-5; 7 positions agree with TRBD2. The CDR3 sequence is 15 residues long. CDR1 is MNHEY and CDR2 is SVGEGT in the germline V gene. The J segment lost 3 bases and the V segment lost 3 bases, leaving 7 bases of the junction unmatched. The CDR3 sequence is CASSYDSSGKETQYF. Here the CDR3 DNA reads TGTGCCAGCAGTTATGATTCTAGCGGAAAAGAGACCCAGTACTTC.

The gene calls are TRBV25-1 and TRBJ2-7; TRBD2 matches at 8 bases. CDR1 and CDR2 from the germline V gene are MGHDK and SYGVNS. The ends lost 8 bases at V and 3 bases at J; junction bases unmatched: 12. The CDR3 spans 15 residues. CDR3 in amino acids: CASRGAGGEGYEQYF. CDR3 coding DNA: TGTGCCAGCCGTGGGGCGGGGGGCGAGGGCTACGAGCAGTACTTC.

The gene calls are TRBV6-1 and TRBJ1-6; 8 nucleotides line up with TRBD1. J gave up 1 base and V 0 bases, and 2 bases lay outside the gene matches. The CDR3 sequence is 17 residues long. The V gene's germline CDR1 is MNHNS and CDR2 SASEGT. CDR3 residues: CASSEAQGASYNSPLHF. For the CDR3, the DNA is TGTGCCAGCAGTGAAGCGCAGGGGGCGTCCTATAATTCACCCCTCCACTTT.

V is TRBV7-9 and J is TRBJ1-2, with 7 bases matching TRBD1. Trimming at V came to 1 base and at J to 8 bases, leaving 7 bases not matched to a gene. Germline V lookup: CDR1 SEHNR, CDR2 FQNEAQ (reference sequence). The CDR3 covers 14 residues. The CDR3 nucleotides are TGTGCCAGCAGCTTAGAGGGGGCGTCGGACGGCTACACCTTC. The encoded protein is CASSLEGASDGYTF. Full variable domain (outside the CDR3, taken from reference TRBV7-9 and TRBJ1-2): DTGVSQNPRHKITKRGQNVTFRCDPISEHNRLYWYRQTLGQGPEFLTYFQNEAQLEKSRLLSDRFSAERPKGSFSTLEIQRTEQGDSAMYLCASSLEGASDGYTFGSGTRLTVV.

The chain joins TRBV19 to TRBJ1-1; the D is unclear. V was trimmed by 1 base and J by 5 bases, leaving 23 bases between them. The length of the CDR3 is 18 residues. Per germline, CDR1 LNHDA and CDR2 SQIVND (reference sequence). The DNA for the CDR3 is TGTGCCAGTAGTATAGCGGCAGCAGACTATACGATAGGAACTGAAGCTTTCTTT. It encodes CASSIAAADYTIGTEAFF.

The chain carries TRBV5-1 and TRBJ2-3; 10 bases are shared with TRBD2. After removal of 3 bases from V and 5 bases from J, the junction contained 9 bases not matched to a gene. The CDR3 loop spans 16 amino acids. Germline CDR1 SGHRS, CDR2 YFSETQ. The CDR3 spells CASSWTQRGGRDTQYF. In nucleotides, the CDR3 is TGCGCCAGCAGCTGGACTCAGCGGGGGGGCCGAGATACGCAGTATTTT.

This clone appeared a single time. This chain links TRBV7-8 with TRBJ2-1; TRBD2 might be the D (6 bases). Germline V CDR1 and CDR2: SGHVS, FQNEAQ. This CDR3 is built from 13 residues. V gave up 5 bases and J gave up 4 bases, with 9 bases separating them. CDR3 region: CASSRDWYNEQFF. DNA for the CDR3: TGTGCCAGCAGCCGGGACTGGTACAATGAGCAGTTCTTC.

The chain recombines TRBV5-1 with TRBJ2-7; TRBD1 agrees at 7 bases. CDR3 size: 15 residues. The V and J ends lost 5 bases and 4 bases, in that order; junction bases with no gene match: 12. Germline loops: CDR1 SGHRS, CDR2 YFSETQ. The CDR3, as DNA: TGCGCCAGCAGACTTCCCTTGGGACAGATTTACGAGCAGTACGTC. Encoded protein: CASRLPLGQIYEQYV.

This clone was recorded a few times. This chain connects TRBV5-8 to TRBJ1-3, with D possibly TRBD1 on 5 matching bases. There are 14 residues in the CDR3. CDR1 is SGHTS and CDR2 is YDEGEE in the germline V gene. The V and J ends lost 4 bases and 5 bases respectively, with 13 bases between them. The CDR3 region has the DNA TGTGCCAGCAGCCTAACAGGTTTAAGAAACACCATATATTTT. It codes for CASSLTGLRNTIYF.

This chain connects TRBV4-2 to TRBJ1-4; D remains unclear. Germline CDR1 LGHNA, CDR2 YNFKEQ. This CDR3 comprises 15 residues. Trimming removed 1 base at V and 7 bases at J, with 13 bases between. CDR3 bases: TGTGCCAGCAGCCAAGCTGGGCCAATAGGTGAAAAACTGTTTTTT. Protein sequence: CASSQAGPIGEKLFF.

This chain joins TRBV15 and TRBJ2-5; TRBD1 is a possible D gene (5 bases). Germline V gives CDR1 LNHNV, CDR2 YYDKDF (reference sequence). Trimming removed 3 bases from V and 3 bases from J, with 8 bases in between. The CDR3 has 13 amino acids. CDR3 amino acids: CATSRGQKETQYF. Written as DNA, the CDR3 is TGTGCCACCAGCAGGGGGCAAAAAGAGACCCAGTACTTC. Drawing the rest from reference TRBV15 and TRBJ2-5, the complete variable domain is DAMVIQNPRYQVTQFGKPVTLSCSQTLNHNVMYWYQQKSSQAPKLLFHYYDKDFNNEADTPDNFQSRRPNTSFCFLDIRSPGLGDTAMYLCATSRGQKETQYFGPGTRLLVL.

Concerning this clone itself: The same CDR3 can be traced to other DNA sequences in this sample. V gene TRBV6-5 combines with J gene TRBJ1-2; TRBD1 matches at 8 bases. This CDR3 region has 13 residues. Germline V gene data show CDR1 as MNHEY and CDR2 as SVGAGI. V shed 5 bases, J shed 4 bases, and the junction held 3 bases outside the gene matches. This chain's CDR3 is CASSPDRGYGYTF. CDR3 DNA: TGTGCCAGCAGTCCAGACAGGGGCTATGGCTACACCTTC.

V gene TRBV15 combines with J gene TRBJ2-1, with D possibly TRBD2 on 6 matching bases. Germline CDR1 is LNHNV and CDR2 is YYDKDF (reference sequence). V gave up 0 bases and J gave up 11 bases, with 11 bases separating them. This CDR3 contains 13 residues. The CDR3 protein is CATSRDRDSQQFF. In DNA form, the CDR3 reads TGTGCCACCAGCAGAGATAGGGACTCACAGCAGTTCTTC. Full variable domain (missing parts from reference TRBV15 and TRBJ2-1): DAMVIQNPRYQVTQFGKPVTLSCSQTLNHNVMYWYQQKSSQAPKLLFHYYDKDFNNEADTPDNFQSRRPNTSFCFLDIRSPGLGDTAMYLCATSRDRDSQQFFGPGTRLTVL.

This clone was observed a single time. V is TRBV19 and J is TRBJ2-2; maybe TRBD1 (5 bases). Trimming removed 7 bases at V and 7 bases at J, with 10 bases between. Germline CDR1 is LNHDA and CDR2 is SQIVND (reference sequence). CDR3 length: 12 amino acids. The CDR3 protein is CASNQGFGELFF. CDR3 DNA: TGTGCCAGTAATCAGGGTTTCGGGGAGCTGTTTTTT. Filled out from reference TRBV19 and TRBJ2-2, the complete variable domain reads DGGITQSPKYLFRKEGQNVTLSCEQNLNHDAMYWYRQDPGQGLRLIYYSQIVNDFQKGDIAEGYSVSREKKESFPLTVTSAQKNPTAFYLCASNQGFGELFFGEGSRLTVL.

The CDR3 bases are TGTGCCAGCTCACCCTCGGGACTCGAACACGGGGAGCTGTTTTTT. Translation: CASSPSGLEHGELFF. The chain uses TRBV18 and TRBJ2-2, with D possibly TRBD2 on 6 matching bases. The germline gives CDR1 KGHSH, CDR2 LQKENI. The CDR3 covers 15 residues. Trimming cost V 3 bases and J 7 bases, with 15 bases left between them.